Listed below are T cell receptor beta chains from one sample, sequenced in a study of T cells in Graves' hyperthyroidism and ophthalmopathy. Each CDR3 protein gets one entry after TCRdb re-called the multiplex PCR reads with MiXCR. The table includes hundreds of thousands of distinct CDR3 sequences, more than 30% detected once. The sequenced material came from blood. The receptors derive from a man aged 18-30 years with Graves' hyperthyroidism. CDR3s include the opening cysteine and the closing phenylalanine or tryptophan. Each record gives: clone size, J gene, V gene, D gene, CDR3 DNA, CDR3 protein. The D gene is left open where the match is weak. The size entry is marked missing in some rows and otherwise reads once, few, many or a size class.

clone_size: -; j_call: TRBJ2-7; v_call: TRBV6-5; d_call: TRBD1; cdr3_nt: TGTGCCAGCAGTTATAGGACAGGGTACGAGCAGTACTTC; cdr3_aa: CASSYRTGYEQYF
clone_size: -; j_call: TRBJ2-7; v_call: TRBV2; d_call: -; cdr3_nt: TGTGCCAGCAGGGAGGACTACTCTCCTTACGAGCAGTACTTC; cdr3_aa: CASREDYSPYEQYF
clone_size: -; j_call: TRBJ2-7; v_call: TRBV13; d_call: TRBD1; cdr3_nt: TGTGCCAGCAGCATCGGGACAGGAGGGGAGCAGTGCTTC; cdr3_aa: CASSIGTGGEQCF
clone_size: -; j_call: TRBJ1-6; v_call: TRBV7-4; d_call: TRBD1; cdr3_nt: TGTGCCAGCAGCCCCGGGACAGGGTTCAAGCCCCTCCACTTT; cdr3_aa: CASSPGTGFKPLHF
clone_size: -; j_call: TRBJ2-5; v_call: TRBV29-1; d_call: -; cdr3_nt: TGCAGCGTTGAAGCCCGCTCCGGTTGGCAGGGGTATGAGACCCAGTACTTC; cdr3_aa: CSVEARSGWQGYETQYF
clone_size: many; j_call: TRBJ1-3; v_call: TRBV2; d_call: -; cdr3_nt: TGTGCCAGCAGTGAACAGGGAGGATTGGGAAACACCATATATTTT; cdr3_aa: CASSEQGGLGNTIYF
clone_size: once; j_call: TRBJ1-5; v_call: TRBV7-6; d_call: -; cdr3_nt: TGTGCCAGCGGCGTTGGCGTGGGTCAGCCCCAGCATTTT; cdr3_aa: CASGVGVGQPQHF
clone_size: few; j_call: TRBJ2-5; v_call: TRBV20-1; d_call: TRBD2; cdr3_nt: TGCAGTGCTAGCAAAAGCGGGGCGCAAACAGAGACCCAGTACTTC; cdr3_aa: CSASKSGAQTETQYF
clone_size: many; j_call: TRBJ1-1; v_call: TRBV10-3; d_call: TRBD1; cdr3_nt: TGTGCCATCAGCGGACAGGGAGCGAACACTGAAGCTTTCTTT; cdr3_aa: CAISGQGANTEAFF
clone_size: -; j_call: TRBJ1-1; v_call: TRBV2; d_call: -; cdr3_nt: TGTGCCAGCAGTGAAACGGGGGGCGATACTGAAGCTTTCTTT; cdr3_aa: CASSETGGDTEAFF